This TCR beta chain emerged from a study of blood T cell repertoires in COVID-19. Study background: The samples span acute and convalescent COVID-19 from the United States, Italy and Spain. Sources were T cells, B-cell-depleted T cells, or PBMCs; the material itself was cDNA or gDNA.

Study processing details: For nucleated cells, counts were estimated from reference gene primer amplification. Method: immunoSEQ multiplex PCR; TCRdb's copy keeps in-frame clones and lacks some. The V and J calls and clone size are taken from that table; D and trimming were inferred from the DNA. This repertoire shows approximately 210,000 clones, about 88% found once; its top ten account for roughly 0.7%. V trimming: 6 bases; J trimming: 5 bases; junction bases outside the gene matches: 11. In germline, CDR1 is MNHEY, CDR2 SVGAGI. There are 15 residues in the CDR3. The clonotype comes from a man aged 35 to 55 with acute or convalescent COVID-19. Sequenced: peripheral blood. The rearrangement uses TRBV6-5 and TRBJ2-5; TRBD2 agrees at 8 bases. The CDR3 sequence is CASSRTYSGEETQYF. The CDR3 DNA sequence: TGTGCCAGCAGCCGAACATATAGCGGGGAGGAGACCCAGTACTTC.